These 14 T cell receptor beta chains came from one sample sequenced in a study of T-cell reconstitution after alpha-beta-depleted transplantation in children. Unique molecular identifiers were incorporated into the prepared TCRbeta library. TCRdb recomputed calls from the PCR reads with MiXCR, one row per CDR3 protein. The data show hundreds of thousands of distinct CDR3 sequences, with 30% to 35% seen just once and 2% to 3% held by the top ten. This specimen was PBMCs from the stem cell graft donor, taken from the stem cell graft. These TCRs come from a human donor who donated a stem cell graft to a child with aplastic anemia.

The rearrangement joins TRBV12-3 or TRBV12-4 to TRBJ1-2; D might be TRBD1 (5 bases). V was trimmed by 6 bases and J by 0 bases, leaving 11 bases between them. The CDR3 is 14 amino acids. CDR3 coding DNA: TGTGCCAGCAGCCGAGAGGGGCCTAACTATGGCTACACCTTC. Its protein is CASSREGPNYGYTF.

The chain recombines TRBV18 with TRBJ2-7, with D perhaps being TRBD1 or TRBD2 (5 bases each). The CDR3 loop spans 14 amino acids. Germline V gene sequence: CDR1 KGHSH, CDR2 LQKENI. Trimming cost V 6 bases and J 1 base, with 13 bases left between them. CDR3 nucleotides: TGTGCCAGCTCGCCTGACGGGACGTCCTACGAGCAGTACGTC. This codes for CASSPDGTSYEQYV.

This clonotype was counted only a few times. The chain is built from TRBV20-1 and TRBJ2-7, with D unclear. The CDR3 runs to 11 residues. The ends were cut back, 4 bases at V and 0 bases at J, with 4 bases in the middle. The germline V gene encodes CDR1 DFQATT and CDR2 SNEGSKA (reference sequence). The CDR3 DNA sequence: TGCAGTGCTAAGAACTCCTACGAGCAGTACTTC. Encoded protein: CSAKNSYEQYF.

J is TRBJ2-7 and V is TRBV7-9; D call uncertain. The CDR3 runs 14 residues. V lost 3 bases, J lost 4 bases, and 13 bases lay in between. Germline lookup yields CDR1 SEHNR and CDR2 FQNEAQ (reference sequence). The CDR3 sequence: CASSFVTPSYEQYF. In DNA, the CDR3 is TGTGCCAGCAGCTTCGTGACACCTTCTTACGAGCAGTACTTC.

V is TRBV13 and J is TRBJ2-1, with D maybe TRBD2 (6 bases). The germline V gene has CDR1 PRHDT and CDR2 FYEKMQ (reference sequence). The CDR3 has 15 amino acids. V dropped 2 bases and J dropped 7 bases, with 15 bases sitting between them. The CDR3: CASSLYGLGGNEQFF. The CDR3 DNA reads TGTGCCAGCAGCTTATATGGTCTGGGGGGAAATGAGCAGTTCTTC.

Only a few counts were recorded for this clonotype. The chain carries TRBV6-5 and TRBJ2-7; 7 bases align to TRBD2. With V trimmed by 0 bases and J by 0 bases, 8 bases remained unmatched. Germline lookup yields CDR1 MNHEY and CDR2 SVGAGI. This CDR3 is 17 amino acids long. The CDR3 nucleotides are TGTGCCAGCAGTTACTCGGGGGAGGGCCACCACTCCTACGAGCAGTACTTC. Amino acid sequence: CASSYSGEGHHSYEQYF.

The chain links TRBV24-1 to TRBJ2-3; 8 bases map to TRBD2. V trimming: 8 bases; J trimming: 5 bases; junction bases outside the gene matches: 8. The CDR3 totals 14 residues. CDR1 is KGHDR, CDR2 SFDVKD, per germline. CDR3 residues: CATTTSGAGDTQYF. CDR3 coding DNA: TGTGCCACCACTACTAGCGGTGCGGGAGATACGCAGTATTTT.

The CDR3 here is CASSQDPGGQETQYF. The CDR3 nucleotides read TGTGCCAGCTCCCAGGATCCAGGGGGCCAAGAGACCCAGTACTTC. The rearrangement uses TRBV18 and TRBJ2-5, with 7 positions matching TRBD1. The CDR3 totals 15 residues. V lost 6 bases, J lost 1 base, and 8 bases stayed unmatched. Germline CDR1 KGHSH, CDR2 LQKENI.

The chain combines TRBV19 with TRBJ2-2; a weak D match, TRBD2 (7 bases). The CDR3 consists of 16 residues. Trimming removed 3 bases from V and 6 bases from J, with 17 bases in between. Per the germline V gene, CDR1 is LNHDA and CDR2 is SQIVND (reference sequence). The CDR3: CASSMAGAWVAGELFF. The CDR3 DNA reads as TGTGCCAGTAGTATGGCGGGGGCCTGGGTCGCCGGGGAGCTGTTTTTT.

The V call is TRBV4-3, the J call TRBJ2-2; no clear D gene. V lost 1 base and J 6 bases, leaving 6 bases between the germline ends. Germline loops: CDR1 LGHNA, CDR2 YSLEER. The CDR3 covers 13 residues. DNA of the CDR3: TGCGCCAGCAGCCAAGGACCGCCCGGGGAGCTGTTTTTT. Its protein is CASSQGPPGELFF.

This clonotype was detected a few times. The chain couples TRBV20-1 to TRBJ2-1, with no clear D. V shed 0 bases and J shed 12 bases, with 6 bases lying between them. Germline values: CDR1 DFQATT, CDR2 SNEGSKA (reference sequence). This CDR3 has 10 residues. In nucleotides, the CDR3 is TGCAGTGCTAGAGATTCGGGGCAGTTCTTC. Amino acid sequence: CSARDSGQFF.

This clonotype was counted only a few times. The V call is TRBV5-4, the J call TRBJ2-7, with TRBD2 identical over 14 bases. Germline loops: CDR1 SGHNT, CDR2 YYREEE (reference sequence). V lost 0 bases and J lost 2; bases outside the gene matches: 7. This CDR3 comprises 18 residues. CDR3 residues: CASSLEVTSGRATYEQYV. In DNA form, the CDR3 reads TGTGCCAGCAGCTTGGAGGTGACTAGCGGGAGGGCCACCTACGAGCAGTACGTC.

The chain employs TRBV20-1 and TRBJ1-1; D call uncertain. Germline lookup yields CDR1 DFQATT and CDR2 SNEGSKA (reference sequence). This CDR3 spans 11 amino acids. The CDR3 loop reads CGKTLNTEAFF. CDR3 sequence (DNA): TGCGGCAAAACACTGAACACTGAAGCTTTCTTT.

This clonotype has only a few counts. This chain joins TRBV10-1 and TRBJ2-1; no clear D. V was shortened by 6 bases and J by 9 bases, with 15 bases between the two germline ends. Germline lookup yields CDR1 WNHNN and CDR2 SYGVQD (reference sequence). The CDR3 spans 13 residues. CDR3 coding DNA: TGCGCCAGCAGGGCGGATTTGGTTGGTGAGCAGTTCTTC. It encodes CASRADLVGEQFF.